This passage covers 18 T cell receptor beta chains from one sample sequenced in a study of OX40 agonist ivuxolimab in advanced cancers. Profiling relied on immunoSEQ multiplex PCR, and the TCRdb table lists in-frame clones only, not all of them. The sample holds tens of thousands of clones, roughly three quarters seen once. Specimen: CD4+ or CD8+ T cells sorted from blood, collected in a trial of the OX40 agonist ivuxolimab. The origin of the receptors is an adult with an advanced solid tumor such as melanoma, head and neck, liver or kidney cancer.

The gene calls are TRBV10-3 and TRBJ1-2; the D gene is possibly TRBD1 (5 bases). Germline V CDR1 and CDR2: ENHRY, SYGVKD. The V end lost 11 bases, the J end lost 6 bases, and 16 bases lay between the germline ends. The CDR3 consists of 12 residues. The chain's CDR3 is CAARGLSDGYTF. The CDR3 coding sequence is TGTGCCGCGAGGGGTTTAAGTGATGGCTACACCTTC.

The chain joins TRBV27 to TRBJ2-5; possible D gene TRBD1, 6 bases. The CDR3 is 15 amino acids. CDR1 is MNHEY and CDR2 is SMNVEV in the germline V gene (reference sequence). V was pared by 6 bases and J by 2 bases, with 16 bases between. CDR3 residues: CASSRLGRGQETQYF. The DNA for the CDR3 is TGTGCCAGCAGCCGCCTCGGTAGGGGGCAAGAGACCCAGTACTTC.

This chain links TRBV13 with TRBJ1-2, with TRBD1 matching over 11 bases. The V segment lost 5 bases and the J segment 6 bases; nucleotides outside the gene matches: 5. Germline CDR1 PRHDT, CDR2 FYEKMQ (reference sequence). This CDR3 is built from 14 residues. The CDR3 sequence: CASSLDRGQDGYTF. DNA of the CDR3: TGTGCCAGCAGCCTGGACAGGGGGCAAGATGGCTACACCTTC.

For the CDR3, the DNA is TGCAGCGTTGCCCTGACAGGTTTAATGAACACTGAAGCTTTCTTT. Its protein product is CSVALTGLMNTEAFF. The genes are TRBV29-1 and TRBJ1-1, with TRBD1 as a possible D gene (6 bases). From germline, CDR1 is SQVTM and CDR2 ANQGSEA. V was shortened by 4 bases and J by 0 bases, with 15 bases between the two germline ends. The CDR3 runs 15 residues.

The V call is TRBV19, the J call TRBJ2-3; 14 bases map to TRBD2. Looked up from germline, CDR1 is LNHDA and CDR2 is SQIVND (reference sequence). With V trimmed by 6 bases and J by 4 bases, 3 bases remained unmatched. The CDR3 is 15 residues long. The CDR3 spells CASSAGLAGADTQYF. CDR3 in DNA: TGTGCCAGTAGCGCGGGACTAGCGGGAGCAGATACGCAGTATTTT.

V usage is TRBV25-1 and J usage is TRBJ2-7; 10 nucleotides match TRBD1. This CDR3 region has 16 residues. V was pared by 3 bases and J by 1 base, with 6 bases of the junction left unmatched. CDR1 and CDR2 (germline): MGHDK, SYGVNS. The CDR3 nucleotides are TGTGCCAGCAGTGAGGAAGGGACAGGGGCTTCCTACGAGCAGTACTTC. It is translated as CASSEEGTGASYEQYF.

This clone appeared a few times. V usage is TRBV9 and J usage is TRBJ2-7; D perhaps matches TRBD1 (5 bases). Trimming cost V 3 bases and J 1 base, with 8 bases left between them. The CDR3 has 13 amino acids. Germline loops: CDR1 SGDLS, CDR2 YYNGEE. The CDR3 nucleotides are TGTGCCAGCAGCGAACAGGAGTCCTACGAGCAGTACTTC. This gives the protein CASSEQESYEQYF.

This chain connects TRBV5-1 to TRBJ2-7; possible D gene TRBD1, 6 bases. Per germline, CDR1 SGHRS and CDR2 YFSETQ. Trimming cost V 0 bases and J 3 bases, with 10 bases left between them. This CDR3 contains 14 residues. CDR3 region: CASSLARDNYEQYF. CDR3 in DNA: TGCGCCAGCAGCTTGGCCCGGGACAACTACGAGCAGTACTTC.

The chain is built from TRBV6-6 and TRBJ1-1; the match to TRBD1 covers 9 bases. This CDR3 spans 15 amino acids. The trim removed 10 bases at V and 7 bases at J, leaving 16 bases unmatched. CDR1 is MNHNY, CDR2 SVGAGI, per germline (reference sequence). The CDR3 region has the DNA TGTGCCATTTCGAAGCCGGGACAGGGTGGAATTGAAGCTTTCTTT. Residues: CAISKPGQGGIEAFF.

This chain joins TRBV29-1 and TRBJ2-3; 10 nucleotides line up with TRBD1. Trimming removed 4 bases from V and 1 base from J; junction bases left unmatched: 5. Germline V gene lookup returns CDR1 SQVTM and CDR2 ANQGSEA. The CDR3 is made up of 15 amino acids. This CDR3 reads CSVARDRGRTDTQYF. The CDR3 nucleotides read TGCAGCGTTGCCAGGGACAGGGGTCGCACAGATACGCAGTATTTT.

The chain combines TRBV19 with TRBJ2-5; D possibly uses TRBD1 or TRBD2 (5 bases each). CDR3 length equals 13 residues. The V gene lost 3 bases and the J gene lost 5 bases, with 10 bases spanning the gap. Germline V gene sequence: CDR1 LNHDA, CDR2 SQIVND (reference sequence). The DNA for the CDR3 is TGTGCCAGTAGTATTAGAGGGGAGGAGACCCAGTACTTC. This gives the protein CASSIRGEETQYF.

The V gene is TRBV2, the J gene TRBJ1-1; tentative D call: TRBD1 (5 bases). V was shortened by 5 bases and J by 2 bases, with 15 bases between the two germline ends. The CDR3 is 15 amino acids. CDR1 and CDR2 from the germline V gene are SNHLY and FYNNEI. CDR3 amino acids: CASSYGTWRNTEAFF. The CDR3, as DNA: TGTGCCAGCAGTTACGGGACTTGGAGAAACACTGAAGCTTTCTTT.

The CDR3 protein is CSVENQAKETQYF. Here the CDR3 DNA reads TGCAGCGTTGAGAACCAAGCCAAAGAGACCCAGTACTTC. The V and J genes are TRBV29-1 and TRBJ2-5; D gene uncertain. CDR3 length equals 13 residues. V was cut by 3 bases and J by 3 bases, with 11 bases left in between. CDR1 and CDR2 from the germline V gene are SQVTM and ANQGSEA.

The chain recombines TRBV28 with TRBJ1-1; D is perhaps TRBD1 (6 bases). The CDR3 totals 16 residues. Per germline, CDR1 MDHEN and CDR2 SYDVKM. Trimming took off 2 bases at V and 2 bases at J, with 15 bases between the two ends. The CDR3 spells CASSLAVGGPNTEAFF. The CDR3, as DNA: TGTGCCAGCAGTTTAGCGGTGGGGGGCCCCAACACTGAAGCTTTCTTT. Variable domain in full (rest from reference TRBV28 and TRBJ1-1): DVKVTQSSRYLVKRTGEKVFLECVQDMDHENMFWYRQDPGLGLRLIYFSYDVKMKEKGDIPEGYSVSREKKERFSLILESASTNQTSMYLCASSLAVGGPNTEAFFGQGTRLTVV.

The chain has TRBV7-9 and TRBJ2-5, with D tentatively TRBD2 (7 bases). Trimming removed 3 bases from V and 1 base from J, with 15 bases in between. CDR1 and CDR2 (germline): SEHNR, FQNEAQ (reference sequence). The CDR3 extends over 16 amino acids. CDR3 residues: CASSFGGPGVQETQYF. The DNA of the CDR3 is TGTGCCAGCAGCTTCGGGGGGCCGGGGGTCCAAGAGACCCAGTACTTC.

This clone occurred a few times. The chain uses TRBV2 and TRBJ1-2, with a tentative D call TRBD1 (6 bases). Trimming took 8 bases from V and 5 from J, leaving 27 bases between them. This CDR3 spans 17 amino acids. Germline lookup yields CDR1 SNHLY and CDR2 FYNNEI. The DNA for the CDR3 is TGTGCCAGCCTCTGGGGGGGTACAGGGCTCGTCTGGTATGGCTACACCTTC. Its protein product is CASLWGGTGLVWYGYTF.

The CDR3, as DNA: TGTGCCAGCAGCTTAGTCTTCGGGGGAAGCACAGATACGCAGTATTTT. It yields the protein CASSLVFGGSTDTQYF. The chain links TRBV7-2 to TRBJ2-3; D might be TRBD2 (6 bases). Germline V gene lookup returns CDR1 SGHTA and CDR2 FQGNSA. With 1 base removed from V and 0 bases from J, the gap between germline ends came to 11 bases. CDR3 length: 16 residues.

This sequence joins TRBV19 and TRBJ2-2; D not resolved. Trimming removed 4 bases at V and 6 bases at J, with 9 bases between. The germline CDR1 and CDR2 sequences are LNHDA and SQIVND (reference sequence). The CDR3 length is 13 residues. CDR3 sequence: CASSTEHSGELFF. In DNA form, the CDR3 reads TGTGCCAGTAGTACGGAGCACTCCGGGGAGCTGTTTTTT.